Below are 5 T cell receptor beta chains sequenced from a single sample in a study of T-cell memory formation after mild COVID-19. MiXCR, run by TCRdb on the 5' RACE reads, gives a single entry per CDR3 protein. The sample holds approximately 350,000 distinct CDR3 sequences; about an eighth are singletons and the top ten take roughly a fifth. Sequencing was done on a sample of PBMCs or a T cell subset sorted from them (not recorded which). These receptors all stem from a man aged 18 to 30 who had mild COVID-19 (a few samples of this study predate the infection). Cell type and time point are not known.

The CDR3 here is CASSSVPTDTQYF. The CDR3 coding sequence is TGTGCCAGCAGCTCCGTTCCCACAGATACGCAGTATTTT. This chain joins TRBV7-6 and TRBJ2-3; D unresolved. Trimming stripped 4 bases from V and 2 bases from J, with 7 bases between. The length of the CDR3 is 13 residues. Germline V gene lookup returns CDR1 SGHVS and CDR2 FNYEAQ.

This clonotype has a handful of counts. The chain combines TRBV7-2 with TRBJ2-3, with D perhaps TRBD2 (5 bases). The CDR3 contains 16 residues. Trimming left V 3 bases short and J 4 bases short, with 17 bases between. The germline CDR1 and CDR2 sequences are SGHTA and FQGNSA. The chain's CDR3 is CASSFRSGVMADTQYF. CDR3 nucleotide sequence: TGTGCCAGCAGCTTTAGGTCCGGGGTAATGGCAGATACGCAGTATTTT.

This chain links TRBV14 with TRBJ1-1; unclear D gene. The CDR3 loop spans 13 amino acids. Germline CDR1 SGHDN, CDR2 FVKESK. Trimming pared 0 bases from V and 7 bases from J, leaving 9 bases between. CDR3 sequence reads: CASSQDRKYEAFF. CDR3 nucleotides: TGTGCCAGCAGCCAAGACAGAAAGTATGAAGCTTTCTTT.

The chain combines TRBV18 with TRBJ1-2; D perhaps matches TRBD1 (6 bases). V dropped 6 bases and J dropped 8 bases, with 22 bases sitting between them. From germline, CDR1 is KGHSH and CDR2 LQKENI. The CDR3 runs 15 residues. CDR3: CASSPVGGRFRGYTF. DNA of the CDR3: TGTGCCAGCTCGCCCGTAGGGGGGCGCTTTCGGGGCTACACCTTC. The full variable domain, completed using reference TRBV18 and TRBJ1-2, is NAGVMQNPRHLVRRRGQEARLRCSPMKGHSHVYWYRQLPEEGLKFMVYLQKENIIDESGMPKERFSAEFPKEGPSILRIQQVVRGDSAAYFCASSPVGGRFRGYTFGSGTRLTVV.

This clonotype has a handful of counts. This chain connects TRBV29-1 to TRBJ1-2; 7 positions agree with TRBD1. With 7 bases clipped from V and 6 bases from J, the junction kept 5 bases outside the gene matches. CDR1 is SQVTM, CDR2 ANQGSEA, per germline. This CDR3 has 11 amino acids. The CDR3 sequence: CSASQGDGYTF. The CDR3 DNA sequence: TGCAGCGCCAGTCAGGGGGATGGCTACACCTTC.